This TCR beta chain came from a study of cytomegalovirus exposure and HLA in healthy donors. Whole-study findings and limits: A later analysis revealed that TCR association rates differed between HLA loci, peaking at DRB1 and bottoming out at HLA-C. When the data were analyzed later, several of the most significant clusters appeared to be linked to common viral pathogens.

Donors showed nominal health when sampled, although they likely had unrecorded immune exposures. PCR primers comprised 60 Vbeta and 13 Jbeta primers. Generated by immunoSEQ multiplex PCR, the TCRdb table keeps only in-frame clones and is missing some. The sample lists about 170,000 clones; approximately 81% were seen once. Only one count was recorded for this clone. Its antigen is not identified. The germline V gene has CDR1 SEHNR and CDR2 FQNEAQ (reference sequence). V lost 2 bases and J 2 bases, leaving 18 bases between the germline ends. The CDR3 covers 17 residues. The sequence came from a man aged 25-45 years in good health and CMV-seropositive. The V call is TRBV7-9, the J call TRBJ2-5; D is perhaps TRBD2 (5 bases). Input material: PBMCs. CDR3 loop: CASSLKRGQTAQETQYF. The CDR3 bases are TGTGCCAGCAGCTTAAAGCGCGGGCAGACCGCGCAAGAGACCCAGTACTTC. Based on the CDR3 plus reference TRBV7-9 and TRBJ2-5, the full variable domain is DTGVSQNPRHKITKRGQNVTFRCDPISEHNRLYWYRQTLGQGPEFLTYFQNEAQLEKSRLLSDRFSAERPKGSFSTLEIQRTEQGDSAMYLCASSLKRGQTAQETQYFGPGTRLLVL.